Shown below are 7 T cell receptor beta chains from a single sample sequenced in a study of cytomegalovirus exposure and HLA in healthy donors. Amplification used 60 Vbeta primers and 13 Jbeta primers. Sequencing used immunoSEQ multiplex PCR; TCRdb keeps in-frame clones, though not all of them. This table has some 130,000 clones, 65% to 90% appearing once. Source material: PBMCs. These TCRs come from a girl aged 2-15 years in good health and CMV-seronegative.

The CDR3 reads CASSYSGHGWDTEAFF. The CDR3 DNA follows: TGTGCCAGCAGTTACTCAGGCCACGGGTGGGACACTGAAGCTTTCTTT. The chain uses TRBV6-5 and TRBJ1-1; D unclear. V lost 0 bases and J lost 3, with 14 bases in between. The CDR3 has 16 residues. Germline V gene sequence: CDR1 MNHEY, CDR2 SVGAGI.

The V call is TRBV19, the J call TRBJ1-2, with D possibly being TRBD1 (6 bases). There are 14 residues in the CDR3. Per germline, CDR1 LNHDA and CDR2 SQIVND (reference sequence). V lost 6 bases and J lost 5, with 16 bases in between. The CDR3 protein is CASSNSGTPYGYTF. The CDR3 nucleotides read TGTGCCAGTAGCAATTCCGGGACACCGTATGGCTACACCTTC.

A remark on this clone: The junction shows a germline mismatch at one end, possibly a read error. The same CDR3 is also encoded by other DNA sequences in this sample. The chain links TRBV4-3 to TRBJ1-1, with D hard to call. This CDR3 has 15 amino acids. Germline CDR1 is LGHNA and CDR2 is YSLEER. This CDR3 is CASSRSGDRNTEAFF. CDR3 bases: TGCGCTAGCAGTAGGAGTGGAGATAGGAACACTGAAGCTTTCTTT.

The V call is TRBV19, the J call TRBJ1-5; 7 bases fit TRBD1. Germline V gene data show CDR1 as LNHDA and CDR2 as SQIVND (reference sequence). This CDR3 is 14 amino acids long. The junction had 8 bases not matched to a gene; V was cut back by 8 bases and J by 4 bases. The CDR3 is CASVPDRLNQPQHF. In nucleotides, the CDR3 is TGTGCCAGTGTACCGGACAGGTTAAATCAGCCCCAGCATTTT.

This clone was recorded only once. This chain connects TRBV28 to TRBJ2-7, with 7 nucleotides matching TRBD2. The CDR3 runs to 16 residues. Germline CDR1 and CDR2: MDHEN and SYDVKM. V gave up 2 bases and J gave up 0 bases; unmatched junction bases: 7. CDR3 sequence reads: CASSLQGLSLSYEQYF. In DNA form, the CDR3 reads TGTGCCAGCAGTTTACAGGGACTATCCCTCTCCTACGAGCAGTACTTC.

J is TRBJ2-7 and V is TRBV4-1, with D perhaps matching TRBD1 (6 bases). Trimming removed 0 bases from V and 3 bases from J, with 15 bases in between. CDR1 is MGHRA and CDR2 is YSYEKL in the germline V gene. The CDR3 is 16 amino acids. The CDR3 sequence: CASSQDPLDRYYEQYF. The CDR3 DNA reads as TGCGCCAGCAGCCAAGACCCCCTAGACAGGTACTACGAGCAGTACTTC.

V gene TRBV6-6 combines with J gene TRBJ2-7; 9 bases match TRBD1. The V gene end was trimmed by 4 bases and the J gene end by 0 bases; junction bases not matched to a gene: 4. CDR1 and CDR2 from the germline V gene are MNHNY and SVGAGI (reference sequence). This CDR3 is 15 amino acids long. This CDR3 is CASSSGQGDSYEQYF. In nucleotides, the CDR3 is TGTGCCAGCAGTTCGGGACAGGGAGACTCCTACGAGCAGTACTTC.